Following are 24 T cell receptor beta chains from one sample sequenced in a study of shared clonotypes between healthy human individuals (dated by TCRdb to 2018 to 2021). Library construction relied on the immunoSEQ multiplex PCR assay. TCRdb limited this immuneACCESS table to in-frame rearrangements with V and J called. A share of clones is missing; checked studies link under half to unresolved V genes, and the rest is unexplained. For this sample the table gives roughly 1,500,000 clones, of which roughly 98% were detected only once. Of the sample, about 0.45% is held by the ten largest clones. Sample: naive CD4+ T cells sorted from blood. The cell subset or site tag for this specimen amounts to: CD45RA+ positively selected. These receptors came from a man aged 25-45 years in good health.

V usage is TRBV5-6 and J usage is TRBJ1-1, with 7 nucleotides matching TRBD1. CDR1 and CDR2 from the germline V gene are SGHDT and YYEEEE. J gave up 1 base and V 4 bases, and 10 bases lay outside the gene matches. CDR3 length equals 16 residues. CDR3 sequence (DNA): TGTGCCAGCAGCCATAAAGGCAGGGGGGAGAACACTGAAGCTTTCTTT. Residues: CASSHKGRGENTEAFF.

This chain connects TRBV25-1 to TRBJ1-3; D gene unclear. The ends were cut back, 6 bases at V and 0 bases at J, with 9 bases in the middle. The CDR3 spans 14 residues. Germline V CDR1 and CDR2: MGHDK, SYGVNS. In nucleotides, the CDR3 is TGTGCCAGCAGGGACGGTTTCTCTGGAAACACCATATATTTT. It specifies CASRDGFSGNTIYF.

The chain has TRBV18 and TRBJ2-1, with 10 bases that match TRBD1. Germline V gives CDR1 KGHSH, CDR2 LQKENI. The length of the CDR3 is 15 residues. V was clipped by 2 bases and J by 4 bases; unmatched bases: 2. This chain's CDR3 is CASSPGQGDYNEQFF. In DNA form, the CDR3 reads TGTGCCAGCTCACCAGGACAGGGGGATTACAATGAGCAGTTCTTC.

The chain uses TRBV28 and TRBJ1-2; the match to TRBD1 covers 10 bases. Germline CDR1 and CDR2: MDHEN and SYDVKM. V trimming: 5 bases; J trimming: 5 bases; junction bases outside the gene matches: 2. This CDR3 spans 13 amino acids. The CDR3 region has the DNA TGTGCCAGCAGTCAGGACAGGGGGTATGGCTACACCTTC. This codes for CASSQDRGYGYTF.

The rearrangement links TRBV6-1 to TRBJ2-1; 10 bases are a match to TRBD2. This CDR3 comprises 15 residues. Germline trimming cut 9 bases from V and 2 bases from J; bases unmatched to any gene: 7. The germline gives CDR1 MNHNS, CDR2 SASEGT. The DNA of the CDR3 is TGTGCCAGTGAAAGGACTAGCGGACCCTACAATGAGCAGTTCTTC. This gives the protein CASERTSGPYNEQFF.

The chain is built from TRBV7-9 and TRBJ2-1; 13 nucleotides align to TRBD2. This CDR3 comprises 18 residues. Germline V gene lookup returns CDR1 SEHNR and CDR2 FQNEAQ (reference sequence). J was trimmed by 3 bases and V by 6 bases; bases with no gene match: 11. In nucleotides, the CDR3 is TGTGCCAGCAGTCCTTTAGGACTAGCGGGAGTTCGCTACAATGAGCAGTTCTTC. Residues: CASSPLGLAGVRYNEQFF.

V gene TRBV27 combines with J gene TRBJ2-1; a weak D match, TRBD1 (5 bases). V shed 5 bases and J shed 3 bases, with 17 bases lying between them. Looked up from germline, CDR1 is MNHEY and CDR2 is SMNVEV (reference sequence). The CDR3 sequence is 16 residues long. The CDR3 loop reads CASSAYRSGLYNEQFF. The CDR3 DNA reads TGTGCCAGCAGTGCTTACAGGTCTGGCCTCTACAATGAGCAGTTCTTC.

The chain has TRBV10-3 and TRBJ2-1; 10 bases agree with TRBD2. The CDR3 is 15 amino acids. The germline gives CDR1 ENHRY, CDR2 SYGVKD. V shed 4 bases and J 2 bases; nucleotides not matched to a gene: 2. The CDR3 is CAISGLAGTYNEQFF. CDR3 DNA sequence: TGTGCCATCAGTGGACTAGCGGGTACCTACAATGAGCAGTTCTTC.

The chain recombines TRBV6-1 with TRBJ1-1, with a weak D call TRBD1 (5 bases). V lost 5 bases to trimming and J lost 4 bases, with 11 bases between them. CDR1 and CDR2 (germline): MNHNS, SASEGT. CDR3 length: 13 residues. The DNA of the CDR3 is TGTGCCAGCAGTAGCGACAGAGGCACTGAAGCTTTCTTT. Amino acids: CASSSDRGTEAFF.

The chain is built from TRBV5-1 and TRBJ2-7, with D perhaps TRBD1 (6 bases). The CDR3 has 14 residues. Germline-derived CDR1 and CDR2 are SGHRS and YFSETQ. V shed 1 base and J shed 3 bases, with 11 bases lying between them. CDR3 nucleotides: TGCGCCAGCAGCTTGTCTGCGGACAGCTACGAGCAGTACTTC. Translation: CASSLSADSYEQYF.

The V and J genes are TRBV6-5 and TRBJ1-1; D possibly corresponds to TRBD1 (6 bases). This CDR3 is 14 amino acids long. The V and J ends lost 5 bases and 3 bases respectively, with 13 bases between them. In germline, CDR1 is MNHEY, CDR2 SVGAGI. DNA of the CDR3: TGTGCCAGCAGTCCCGGACAGACATACACTGAAGCTTTCTTT. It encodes CASSPGQTYTEAFF.

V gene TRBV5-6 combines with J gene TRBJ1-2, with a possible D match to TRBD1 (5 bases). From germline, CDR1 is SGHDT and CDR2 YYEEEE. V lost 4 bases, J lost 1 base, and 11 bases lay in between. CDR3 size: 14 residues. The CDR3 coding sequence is TGTGCCAGCAGCATTGGGACCTTTAACTATGGCTACACCTTC. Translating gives CASSIGTFNYGYTF.

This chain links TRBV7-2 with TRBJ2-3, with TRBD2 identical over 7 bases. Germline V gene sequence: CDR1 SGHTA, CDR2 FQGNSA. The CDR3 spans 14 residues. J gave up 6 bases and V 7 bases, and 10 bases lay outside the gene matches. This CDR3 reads CASILREGVDTQYF. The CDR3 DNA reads TGTGCCAGCATCCTAAGGGAGGGCGTGGATACGCAGTATTTT.

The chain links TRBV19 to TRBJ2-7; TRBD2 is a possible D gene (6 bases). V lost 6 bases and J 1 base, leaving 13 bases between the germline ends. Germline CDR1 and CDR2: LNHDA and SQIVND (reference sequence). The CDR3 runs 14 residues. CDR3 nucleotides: TGTGCCAGTAGCTGGGACTCCAAATCCTACGAGCAGTACTTC. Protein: CASSWDSKSYEQYF.

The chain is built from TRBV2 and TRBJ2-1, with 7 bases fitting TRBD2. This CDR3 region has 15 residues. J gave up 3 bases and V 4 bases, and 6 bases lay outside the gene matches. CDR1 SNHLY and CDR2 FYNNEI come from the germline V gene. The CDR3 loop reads CASSGSSGDYNEQFF. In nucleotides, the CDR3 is TGTGCCAGCAGTGGATCCAGCGGGGACTACAATGAGCAGTTCTTC.

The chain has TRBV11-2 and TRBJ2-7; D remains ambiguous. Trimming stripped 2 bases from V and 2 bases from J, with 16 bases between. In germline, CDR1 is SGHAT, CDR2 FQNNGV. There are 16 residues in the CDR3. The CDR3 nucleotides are TGTGCCAGCAGCTTAACCCTCCCTGGTTCTGCCTACGAGCAGTACTTC. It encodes CASSLTLPGSAYEQYF.

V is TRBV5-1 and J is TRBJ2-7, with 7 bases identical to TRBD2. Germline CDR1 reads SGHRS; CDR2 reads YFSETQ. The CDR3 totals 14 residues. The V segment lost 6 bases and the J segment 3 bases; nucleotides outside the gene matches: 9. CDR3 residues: CASTLGLADYEQYF. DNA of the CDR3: TGCGCCAGCACCCTGGGTCTAGCGGACTACGAGCAGTACTTC. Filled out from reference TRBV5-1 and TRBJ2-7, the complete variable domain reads KAGVTQTPRYLIKTRGQQVTLSCSPISGHRSVSWYQQTPGQGLQFLFEYFSETQRNKGNFPGRFSGRQFSNSRSEMNVSTLELGDSALYLCASTLGLADYEQYFGPGTRLTVT.

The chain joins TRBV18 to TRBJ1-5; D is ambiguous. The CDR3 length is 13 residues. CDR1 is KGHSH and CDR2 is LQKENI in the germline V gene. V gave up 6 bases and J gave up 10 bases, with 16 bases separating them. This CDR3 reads CASSNDGEGPQHF. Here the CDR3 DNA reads TGTGCCAGCTCTAATGACGGGGAGGGTCCCCAGCATTTT.

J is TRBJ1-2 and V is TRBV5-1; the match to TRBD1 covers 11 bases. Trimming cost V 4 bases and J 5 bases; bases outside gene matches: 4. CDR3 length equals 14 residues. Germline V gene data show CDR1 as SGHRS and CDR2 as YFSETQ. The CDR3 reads CASSGQGAGYGYTF. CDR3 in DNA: TGCGCCAGCAGCGGACAGGGGGCAGGGTATGGCTACACCTTC.

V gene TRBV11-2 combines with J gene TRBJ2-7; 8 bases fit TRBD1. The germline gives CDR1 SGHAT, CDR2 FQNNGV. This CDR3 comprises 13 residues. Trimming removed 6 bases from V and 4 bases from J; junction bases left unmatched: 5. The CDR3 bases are TGTGCCAGCAGTCGGACAGGGCATTACGAGCAGTACTTC. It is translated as CASSRTGHYEQYF.

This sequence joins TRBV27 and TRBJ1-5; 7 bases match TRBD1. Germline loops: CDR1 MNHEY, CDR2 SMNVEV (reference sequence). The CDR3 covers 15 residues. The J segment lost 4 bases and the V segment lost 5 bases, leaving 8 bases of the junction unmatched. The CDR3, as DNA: TGTGCCAGCAGTACTAGAGGGACAGTAAATCAGCCCCAGCATTTT. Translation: CASSTRGTVNQPQHF.

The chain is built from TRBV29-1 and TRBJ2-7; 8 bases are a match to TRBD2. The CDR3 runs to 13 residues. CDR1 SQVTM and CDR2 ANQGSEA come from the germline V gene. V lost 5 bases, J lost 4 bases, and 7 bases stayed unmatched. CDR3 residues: CSVRTSSSYEQYF. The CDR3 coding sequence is TGCAGCGTTCGGACTAGCTCGTCATACGAGCAGTACTTC.

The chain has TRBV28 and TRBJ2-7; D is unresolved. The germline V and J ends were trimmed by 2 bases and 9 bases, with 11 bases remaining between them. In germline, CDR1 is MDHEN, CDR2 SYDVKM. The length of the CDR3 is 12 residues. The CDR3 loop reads CASSLLRVGQYF. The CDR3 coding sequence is TGTGCCAGCAGTTTACTTAGAGTCGGGCAGTACTTC.

The CDR3 here is CSAGSAQTPGEQYF. In DNA form, the CDR3 reads TGCAGCGCAGGGTCCGCACAGACCCCTGGAGAGCAGTACTTC. This chain links TRBV29-1 with TRBJ2-7, with a possible D match to TRBD1 (5 bases). The V end lost 7 bases, the J end lost 7 bases, and 23 bases lay between the germline ends. The CDR3 totals 14 residues. Germline CDR1 is SQVTM and CDR2 is ANQGSEA.